Listed below are T cell receptor beta chains from one sample, sequenced in a study of Ad26.COV2.S vaccination and SARS-CoV-2 variants. Method: immunoSEQ multiplex PCR; TCRdb's copy keeps in-frame clones and lacks some. The table includes about 460,000 clones, 89% detected once. The source material was peripheral blood, sampled in a trial of Ad26.COV2.S vaccine versus placebo. All receptors come from a person between 18 and 65 years old who received the Ad26.COV2.S COVID-19 vaccine or a placebo. Both conserved end residues are part of each CDR3. Each record gives: clone size, D gene, J gene, V gene, CDR3 DNA, CDR3 protein. The D gene is left open where the match is weak. The size entry is marked missing in some rows and otherwise reads once, few, many or a size class.

clone size: NA
D gene: TRBD1
J gene: TRBJ2-1
V gene: TRBV7-9
CDR3 DNA: TGTGCCAGCAGCCCCGGGGACAGCGGAAGAAATGAGCAGTTCTTC
CDR3 protein: CASSPGDSGRNEQFF

clone size: NA
D gene: NA
J gene: TRBJ2-3
V gene: TRBV6-6
CDR3 DNA: TGTGCCAGCAGTTCGACGACTCTAAGGTTCACAGATACGCAGTATTTT
CDR3 protein: CASSSTTLRFTDTQYF

clone size: NA
D gene: NA
J gene: TRBJ1-1
V gene: TRBV7-9
CDR3 DNA: TGTGCCAGCAGCCCCCTTGGGGGGAACACTGAAGCTTTCTTT
CDR3 protein: CASSPLGGNTEAFF

clone size: NA
D gene: TRBD2
J gene: TRBJ2-1
V gene: TRBV10-1
CDR3 DNA: TGCGCCAGCAGTTCTAGCGGCTCCTACAATGAGCAGTTCTTC
CDR3 protein: CASSSSGSYNEQFF

clone size: NA
D gene: NA
J gene: TRBJ2-3
V gene: TRBV4-1
CDR3 DNA: TGCGCCAGCAGCCAAGATCACCCTATATTAAAAGATACGCAGTATTTT
CDR3 protein: CASSQDHPILKDTQYF

clone size: NA
D gene: NA
J gene: TRBJ2-1
V gene: TRBV9
CDR3 DNA: TGTGCCAGCAGCGCCCCATCCGGGACCTACTCATACAATGAGCAGTTCTTC
CDR3 protein: CASSAPSGTYSYNEQFF

clone size: NA
D gene: NA
J gene: TRBJ1-1
V gene: TRBV28
CDR3 DNA: TGTGCCAGCAGTCCAGGGGTGGAGGCGAACACTGAAGCTTTCTTT
CDR3 protein: CASSPGVEANTEAFF

clone size: NA
D gene: TRBD1
J gene: TRBJ2-5
V gene: TRBV2
CDR3 DNA: TGTGCCAGCATAGGGTCAGGGGGAAGAGAGACCCAGTACTTC
CDR3 protein: CASIGSGGRETQYF

clone size: NA
D gene: NA
J gene: TRBJ1-2
V gene: TRBV6-1
CDR3 DNA: TGTGCCAGCAGTGAAGCGCCAGGTAGTTTGTTTGGCTACACCTTC
CDR3 protein: CASSEAPGSLFGYTF

clone size: NA
D gene: TRBD2
J gene: TRBJ2-7
V gene: TRBV30
CDR3 DNA: TGTGCCTGTTCACTAGCGGGAGACGAGCAGTACTTC
CDR3 protein: CACSLAGDEQYF

clone size: NA
D gene: NA
J gene: TRBJ2-1
V gene: TRBV6-1
CDR3 DNA: TGTGCCAGCAGTGAAGCATTTACTAGGGCATGGGAGCAGTTCTTC
CDR3 protein: CASSEAFTRAWEQFF

clone size: NA
D gene: NA
J gene: TRBJ2-7
V gene: TRBV2
CDR3 DNA: TGTGCCAGCAGTCTCAGCTCCGAGCAGTACTTC
CDR3 protein: CASSLSSEQYF

clone size: NA
D gene: TRBD2
J gene: TRBJ2-1
V gene: TRBV29-1
CDR3 DNA: TGCAGCTCAATTAGCGGAGCGGGGTATCATGAGCAGTTCTTC
CDR3 protein: CSSISGAGYHEQFF

clone size: NA
D gene: TRBD2
J gene: TRBJ2-2
V gene: TRBV5-1
CDR3 DNA: TGCGCCAGCAGCTTGGCCGGAGCGGGATCCACCGGGGAGCTGTTTTTT
CDR3 protein: CASSLAGAGSTGELFF

clone size: once
D gene: NA
J gene: TRBJ2-2
V gene: TRBV9
CDR3 DNA: TGTGCCAGCAGCGTAGATCCAGGGGCTTACACCGGGGAGCTGTTTTTT
CDR3 protein: CASSVDPGAYTGELFF

clone size: NA
D gene: TRBD2
J gene: TRBJ2-5
V gene: TRBV30
CDR3 DNA: TGTGCCTGGAGGGGGACTAGCGCGGAGACCCAGTACTTC
CDR3 protein: CAWRGTSAETQYF

clone size: NA
D gene: TRBD2
J gene: TRBJ2-1
V gene: TRBV28
CDR3 DNA: TGTGCCAGCTCCCCTAGCGGGGGCTCCTACAATGAGCAGTTCTTC
CDR3 protein: CASSPSGGSYNEQFF

clone size: few
D gene: TRBD1
J gene: TRBJ1-2
V gene: TRBV7-2
CDR3 DNA: TGTGCCAGCAGCTTCGTAGACAGGGCGAACTATGGCTACACCTTC
CDR3 protein: CASSFVDRANYGYTF

clone size: few
D gene: NA
J gene: TRBJ2-7
V gene: TRBV19
CDR3 DNA: TGTGCCAGTAGTCGACAGGCTAGCTCCTACGAGCAGTACTTC
CDR3 protein: CASSRQASSYEQYF

clone size: NA
D gene: NA
J gene: TRBJ2-5
V gene: TRBV19
CDR3 DNA: TGTGCCAGTAAAGCAGGGTTCGGCCAGGAGACCCAGTACTTC
CDR3 protein: CASKAGFGQETQYF

clone size: NA
D gene: NA
J gene: TRBJ2-3
V gene: TRBV7-2
CDR3 DNA: TGTGCCAGCAGCTTAGGGCAGTCCACAGATACGCAGTATTTT
CDR3 protein: CASSLGQSTDTQYF

clone size: few
D gene: TRBD1
J gene: TRBJ1-5
V gene: TRBV19
CDR3 DNA: TGTGCCAGTAGGGGGACAGGGGAGAGGCCCCAGCATTTT
CDR3 protein: CASRGTGERPQHF

clone size: NA
D gene: NA
J gene: TRBJ1-2
V gene: TRBV10-3
CDR3 DNA: TGTGCCGTCAGCCGGGATCCTAACTATGGCTACACCTTC
CDR3 protein: CAVSRDPNYGYTF

clone size: NA
D gene: NA
J gene: TRBJ1-1
V gene: TRBV9
CDR3 DNA: TGTGCCAGCAGTTTCTGGTCGAACACTGAAGCTTTCTTT
CDR3 protein: CASSFWSNTEAFF

clone size: NA
D gene: TRBD1
J gene: TRBJ1-6
V gene: TRBV18
CDR3 DNA: TGTGCCAGCTCACCAGTGGTTGGGACAGGGAATTCACCCCTCCACTTT
CDR3 protein: CASSPVVGTGNSPLHF

clone size: NA
D gene: NA
J gene: TRBJ1-5
V gene: TRBV6-2/TRBV6-3
CDR3 DNA: TGTGCCAGCAGTTACTCGACGGTCAATCAGCCCCAGCATTTT
CDR3 protein: CASSYSTVNQPQHF

clone size: few
D gene: TRBD1
J gene: TRBJ2-7
V gene: TRBV6-5
CDR3 DNA: TGTGCCAGCAGTACGGCCCCAGGGGGATCCTACGAGCAGTACTTC
CDR3 protein: CASSTAPGGSYEQYF

clone size: NA
D gene: TRBD2
J gene: TRBJ2-5
V gene: TRBV7-2
CDR3 DNA: TGTGCCAGCACGATTGTGGCGTGGGGGGGGGAGACCCAGTACTTC
CDR3 protein: CASTIVAWGGETQYF

clone size: NA
D gene: NA
J gene: TRBJ2-5
V gene: TRBV27
CDR3 DNA: TGTGCCAGCAGTTTATATGGGGGGGCAGAGACCCAGTACTTC
CDR3 protein: CASSLYGGAETQYF

clone size: once
D gene: NA
J gene: TRBJ2-3
V gene: TRBV7-2
CDR3 DNA: TGTGCCAGCCGACTAGATTGGGGTGGCGCAGATACGCAGTATTTT
CDR3 protein: CASRLDWGGADTQYF

clone size: NA
D gene: NA
J gene: TRBJ2-3
V gene: TRBV7-9
CDR3 DNA: TGTGCCAGCAGCTTAGTGGGGGCTAGAACGGTTACGCAGTATTTT
CDR3 protein: CASSLVGARTVTQYF

clone size: NA
D gene: NA
J gene: TRBJ1-5
V gene: TRBV28
CDR3 DNA: TGTGCCAGCACCAGAGAGGGTAGGGGACCCCAGCATTTT
CDR3 protein: CASTREGRGPQHF

clone size: NA
D gene: NA
J gene: TRBJ2-3
V gene: TRBV2
CDR3 DNA: TGTGCCAGCAGGCCCACTAGCAGCACAGATACGCAGTATTTT
CDR3 protein: CASRPTSSTDTQYF

clone size: NA
D gene: NA
J gene: TRBJ2-5
V gene: TRBV27
CDR3 DNA: TGTGCCAGCAGTTTATCGGGTCTATCGTCCCAGTACTTC
CDR3 protein: CASSLSGLSSQYF

clone size: NA
D gene: NA
J gene: TRBJ1-3
V gene: TRBV4-2
CDR3 DNA: TGTGCCAGCAGCCAAGATGGGGAGGGTTCTGGAAACACCATATATTTT
CDR3 protein: CASSQDGEGSGNTIYF

clone size: NA
D gene: TRBD2
J gene: TRBJ2-1
V gene: TRBV14
CDR3 DNA: TGTGCCAGCAGCCGACATAGCGGGAGCTCCTACAATGAGCAGTTCTTC
CDR3 protein: CASSRHSGSSYNEQFF

clone size: NA
D gene: NA
J gene: TRBJ2-7
V gene: TRBV13
CDR3 DNA: TGTGCCAGCAGCTTACGGGGGACTCCATACGAGCAGTACTTC
CDR3 protein: CASSLRGTPYEQYF

clone size: NA
D gene: TRBD1
J gene: TRBJ1-3
V gene: TRBV28
CDR3 DNA: TGTGCCAGCAGTTTACCCGCCGGGACAGGGGACACCATATATTTT
CDR3 protein: CASSLPAGTGDTIYF

clone size: NA
D gene: NA
J gene: TRBJ1-1
V gene: TRBV29-1
CDR3 DNA: TGCAGCGTTACGATTCGGCCGGACACTGAAGCTTTCTTT
CDR3 protein: CSVTIRPDTEAFF

clone size: NA
D gene: NA
J gene: TRBJ2-3
V gene: TRBV5-5
CDR3 DNA: TGTGCCAGCAGCTTAAGGACAGCCTCTAGCACAGATACGCAGTATTTT
CDR3 protein: CASSLRTASSTDTQYF

clone size: NA
D gene: NA
J gene: TRBJ2-5
V gene: TRBV27
CDR3 DNA: TGTGCCAGCAGCCCCACGGGATGGGAGACCCAGTACTTC
CDR3 protein: CASSPTGWETQYF

clone size: NA
D gene: NA
J gene: TRBJ2-5
V gene: TRBV11-1
CDR3 DNA: TGTGCCAGCAGCTTGGGACAACAAGAGACCCAGTACTTC
CDR3 protein: CASSLGQQETQYF

clone size: NA
D gene: NA
J gene: TRBJ2-3
V gene: TRBV7-2
CDR3 DNA: TGTGCCAGCAGCTTGATGAGGGTCACAGATACGCAGTATTTT
CDR3 protein: CASSLMRVTDTQYF

clone size: NA
D gene: NA
J gene: TRBJ1-1
V gene: TRBV19
CDR3 DNA: TGTGCCAGTAGTATACGGGGCACTGAAGCTTTCTTT
CDR3 protein: CASSIRGTEAFF

clone size: NA
D gene: NA
J gene: TRBJ2-7
V gene: TRBV15
CDR3 DNA: TGTGCCACCAGCAGCTCCCCCTCAAACCTTCCAGGACAGTGGCAGTACTTC
CDR3 protein: CATSSSPSNLPGQWQYF

clone size: few
D gene: NA
J gene: TRBJ2-7
V gene: TRBV11-2
CDR3 DNA: TGTGCCAGCAGCTTGGGGACCTACGAGCAGTACTTC
CDR3 protein: CASSLGTYEQYF

clone size: NA
D gene: NA
J gene: TRBJ1-1
V gene: TRBV19
CDR3 DNA: TGTGCCAGTAGTATGGGTAAGGCGGCGAACACTGAAGCTTTCTTT
CDR3 protein: CASSMGKAANTEAFF

clone size: NA
D gene: NA
J gene: TRBJ2-2
V gene: TRBV19
CDR3 DNA: TGTGCCAGTAGCCTGGAGGTAGGGGGCACCGGGGAGCTGTTTTTT
CDR3 protein: CASSLEVGGTGELFF

clone size: NA
D gene: NA
J gene: TRBJ2-6
V gene: TRBV7-3
CDR3 DNA: TGTGCCAGCAGCTTACAGGGAGCTGGGGCCAACGTCCTGACTTTC
CDR3 protein: CASSLQGAGANVLTF

clone size: NA
D gene: TRBD2
J gene: TRBJ2-7
V gene: TRBV29-1
CDR3 DNA: TGCAGCGTTGAGGGAGCTAGCGGACTCTACGAGCAGTACTTC
CDR3 protein: CSVEGASGLYEQYF

clone size: NA
D gene: TRBD1
J gene: TRBJ1-3
V gene: TRBV28
CDR3 DNA: TGTGCCAGCAGGACAGGGGGAAGGGACACCATATATTTT
CDR3 protein: CASRTGGRDTIYF

clone size: NA
D gene: TRBD2
J gene: TRBJ2-1
V gene: TRBV5-1
CDR3 DNA: TGCGCCAGCAGCGAAGCCGGGACTAGTCGGGCCTCCTACAATGAGCAGTTCTTC
CDR3 protein: CASSEAGTSRASYNEQFF

clone size: NA
D gene: NA
J gene: TRBJ1-1
V gene: TRBV25-1
CDR3 DNA: TGTGCCAGCAGAGGGGGGGGTCCCACTGAAGCTTTCTTT
CDR3 protein: CASRGGGPTEAFF